One and the same sample provided the 5 T cell receptor beta chains below, sequenced in a study of cytomegalovirus exposure and HLA in healthy donors. Generated by immunoSEQ multiplex PCR, the TCRdb table keeps only in-frame clones and is missing some. This sample carries about 250,000 clones, less than 90% of them seen once, and the ten largest clones take approximately 12%. Sequences were obtained from PBMCs. The receptors come from a young man in good health and CMV-seropositive.

The chain links TRBV6-1 to TRBJ2-1; 7 bases are a match to TRBD1. This CDR3 region has 14 residues. The V gene's germline CDR1 is MNHNS and CDR2 SASEGT. Trimming cost V 6 bases and J 7 bases; bases outside gene matches: 9. The CDR3, as DNA: TGTGCCAGCAGACAGGAACAGGGGATGAATGAGCAGTTCTTC. This gives the protein CASRQEQGMNEQFF.

J is TRBJ1-2 and V is TRBV7-2, with 8 bases aligning to TRBD1. The CDR3 runs 14 residues. Germline V gene data show CDR1 as SGHTA and CDR2 as FQGNSA. V was clipped by 0 bases and J by 7 bases; unmatched bases: 4. The CDR3 sequence: CASSLAAGGPGYTF. In DNA, the CDR3 is TGTGCCAGCAGCTTAGCGGCAGGGGGCCCTGGCTACACCTTC.

V and J are TRBV5-1 and TRBJ2-3, with D perhaps TRBD2 (5 bases). V lost 0 bases and J lost 3, with 11 bases in between. CDR3 length: 15 amino acids. The germline V gene encodes CDR1 SGHRS and CDR2 YFSETQ. DNA for the CDR3: TGCGCCAGCAGCTTGGTCTCTACGGGGACAGATACGCAGTATTTT. It specifies CASSLVSTGTDTQYF.

The chain joins TRBV29-1 to TRBJ1-2, with D maybe TRBD1 (6 bases). Trimming cost V 6 bases and J 4 bases, with 15 bases left between them. The length of the CDR3 is 13 residues. Per germline, CDR1 SQVTM and CDR2 ANQGSEA. CDR3 coding DNA: TGCAGCGTCGGAGGGGGGGGAATCTATGGCTACACCTTC. Amino acid sequence: CSVGGGGIYGYTF.

The chain carries TRBV14 and TRBJ2-2; possibly TRBD2 for D (5 bases). V was trimmed by 6 bases and J by 7 bases, leaving 18 bases between them. This CDR3 comprises 15 residues. Per germline, CDR1 SGHDN and CDR2 FVKESK. CDR3: CASSPWAAAGGELFF. For the CDR3, the DNA is TGTGCCAGCAGTCCCTGGGCCGCGGCGGGCGGGGAGCTGTTTTTT.